These 16 T cell receptor beta chains were all obtained from the same sample, sequenced in a study of shared clonotypes between healthy human individuals. Assay used: immunoSEQ multiplex PCR; TCRdb lists only in-frame clones, some missing. The sample carries a few million clones, 85% to 95% recorded once. CD45RO-negative CD8 cells positively selected for CCR7 made up the naive population, which excluded terminally differentiated effector memory CD45RA+ cells. The source material was naive CD8+ T cells from PBMCs. These receptors were collected from a man younger than 35 in good health. Some clones in this sample may be carry-over from other donors' samples.

The chain combines TRBV4-1 with TRBJ2-6; D is unresolved. Germline-derived CDR1 and CDR2 are MGHRA and YSYEKL. V gave up 1 base and J gave up 0 bases, with 10 bases separating them. The CDR3 runs 17 residues. CDR3 nucleotide sequence: TGCGCCAGCAGCCAAGGTCCAGGTGCCTCTGGGGCCAACGTCCTGACTTTC. This encodes CASSQGPGASGANVLTF.

V is TRBV2 and J is TRBJ1-1; D is unclear. This CDR3 spans 13 amino acids. Germline CDR1 is SNHLY and CDR2 is FYNNEI. The germline V and J ends were trimmed by 8 bases and 2 bases, with 12 bases remaining between them. As DNA, the CDR3 is TGTGCCAGCCAAGCTCATTTAAACACTGAAGCTTTCTTT. This gives the protein CASQAHLNTEAFF.

V usage is TRBV27 and J usage is TRBJ2-3, with D uncertain. Trimming removed 7 bases at V and 3 bases at J, with 20 bases between. Germline lookup yields CDR1 MNHEY and CDR2 SMNVEV (reference sequence). This CDR3 is built from 16 residues. The CDR3 loop is CASNPRERPKTDTQYF. CDR3 nucleotides: TGTGCCAGCAATCCCCGAGAACGGCCAAAAACAGATACGCAGTATTTT.

The CDR3 is CASSSHPGQLYEQYF. The CDR3 DNA reads TGTGCCAGCAGTTCCCATCCGGGACAGCTATACGAGCAGTACTTC. The chain joins TRBV28 to TRBJ2-7, with 7 bases lining up with TRBD1. The germline V gene has CDR1 MDHEN and CDR2 SYDVKM. The CDR3 runs to 15 residues. V was clipped by 4 bases and J by 4 bases; unmatched bases: 10.

The rearrangement uses TRBV5-4 and TRBJ1-2; TRBD1 is a possible D gene (6 bases). The CDR3 runs 16 residues. Germline CDR1 is SGHNT and CDR2 is YYREEE (reference sequence). The germline V and J ends were trimmed by 0 bases and 6 bases, with 18 bases remaining between them. The CDR3 sequence: CASSLDSWGQGNGYTF. In DNA form, the CDR3 reads TGTGCCAGCAGCTTGGATAGCTGGGGGCAGGGTAATGGCTACACCTTC. Full variable domain (missing parts from reference TRBV5-4 and TRBJ1-2): ETGVTQSPTHLIKTRGQQVTLRCSSQSGHNTVSWYQQALGQGPQFIFQYYREEENGRGNFPPRFSGLQFPNYSSELNVNALELDDSALYLCASSLDSWGQGNGYTFGSGTRLTVV.

CDR3: CSAPEGTGQFF. CDR3 DNA sequence: TGCAGCGCCCCAGAGGGGACAGGGCAGTTCTTC. The J gene is TRBJ2-1, the V gene TRBV29-1; 8 bases agree with TRBD1. Germline lookup yields CDR1 SQVTM and CDR2 ANQGSEA. The CDR3 runs 11 residues. Trimming at V came to 7 bases and at J to 12 bases, leaving 8 bases not matched to a gene.

The rearrangement joins TRBV13 to TRBJ1-1; D unresolved. Trimming pared 5 bases from V and 6 bases from J, leaving 10 bases between. CDR1 is PRHDT, CDR2 FYEKMQ, per germline (reference sequence). The CDR3 consists of 12 residues. CDR3 coding DNA: TGTGCCAGCAGCCCGGGCTTGGCTGAAGCTTTCTTT. It encodes CASSPGLAEAFF.

The sample holds one count of this clone. Other DNA sequences in the sample encode the same CDR3. The V gene is TRBV6-5, the J gene TRBJ2-1, with 7 bases that match TRBD1. Germline CDR1 and CDR2: MNHEY and SVGAGI. The CDR3 length is 15 residues. Germline trimming cut 2 bases from V and 3 bases from J; bases unmatched to any gene: 4. CDR3 in DNA: TGTGCCAGCAGTTACGAGGGGACAGACTACAATGAGCAGTTCTTC. This codes for CASSYEGTDYNEQFF.

Turning to this clone: Other DNA sequences in this sample translate to the same CDR3. This chain uses TRBV5-6 with TRBJ2-7, with D maybe TRBD2 (5 bases). Germline V gene lookup returns CDR1 SGHDT and CDR2 YYEEEE. The CDR3 contains 14 residues. With 2 bases removed from V and 1 base from J, the gap between germline ends came to 10 bases. The CDR3 coding sequence is TGTGCCAGCAGCTTTGGAACGGGATCCTACGAGCAGTACTTC. This encodes CASSFGTGSYEQYF.

The chain uses TRBV28 and TRBJ1-1; TRBD1 aligns across 7 bases. Per the germline V gene, CDR1 is MDHEN and CDR2 is SYDVKM. The CDR3 loop spans 15 amino acids. J lost 6 bases, V lost 4 bases, and 11 bases had no gene match. In DNA, the CDR3 is TGTGCCAGCAGTTCACTGCGGGAGCAGGGGGCTGAAGCTTTCTTT. This codes for CASSSLREQGAEAFF.

The V and J genes are TRBV5-1 and TRBJ2-1, with TRBD2 identical over 9 bases. The CDR3 is 16 amino acids. Losses at the gene ends were 2 bases for V and 1 base for J; bases not matched to a gene: 4. Germline V gene sequence: CDR1 SGHRS, CDR2 YFSETQ. DNA for the CDR3: TGCGCCAGCAGCTTCGATAGCGGGAGTTCCTACAATGAGCAGTTCTTC. It specifies CASSFDSGSSYNEQFF.

V gene TRBV25-1 combines with J gene TRBJ2-2; no clear D. The V end lost 5 bases, the J end lost 4 bases, and 11 bases lay between the germline ends. Germline V lookup: CDR1 MGHDK, CDR2 SYGVNS. This CDR3 has 14 amino acids. CDR3 in DNA: TGTGCCAGCAGTTACGGTGGGGTCACCGGGGAGCTGTTTTTT. It yields the protein CASSYGGVTGELFF. The entire variable domain, with the rest obtained from reference TRBV25-1 and TRBJ2-2, is as follows: EADIYQTPRYLVIGTGKKITLECSQTMGHDKMYWYQQDPGMELHLIHYSYGVNSTEKGDLSSESTVSRIRTEHFPLTLESARPSHTSQYLCASSYGGVTGELFFGEGSRLTVL.

Worth noting for this clone: Other nucleotide sequences from this sample produce the same CDR3. This chain connects TRBV27 to TRBJ1-3; 8 bases match TRBD1. This CDR3 comprises 15 residues. With V trimmed by 2 bases and J by 4 bases, 4 bases remained unmatched. Germline-derived CDR1 and CDR2 are MNHEY and SMNVEV (reference sequence). CDR3 nucleotide sequence: TGTGCCAGCAGTTTAACCAGGGGGCTCGGAAACACCATATATTTT. Translated, it gives CASSLTRGLGNTIYF.

The chain uses TRBV11-2 and TRBJ1-2; tentatively, D is TRBD1 (5 bases). CDR1 SGHAT and CDR2 FQNNGV come from the germline V gene. The CDR3 loop spans 18 amino acids. The V and J ends lost 0 bases and 5 bases respectively, with 22 bases between them. CDR3 region: CASSLDVTGRGYVYGYTF. As DNA, the CDR3 is TGTGCCAGCAGCTTAGATGTCACAGGAAGGGGATATGTGTATGGCTACACCTTC.

The chain carries TRBV4-2 and TRBJ2-1; weak D call: TRBD2 (5 bases). Germline V lookup: CDR1 LGHNA, CDR2 YNFKEQ. CDR3 size: 17 residues. V lost 0 bases, J lost 0 bases, and 12 bases lay in between. The CDR3 protein is CASSQDSRGNSYNEQFF. The CDR3 DNA is TGTGCCAGCAGCCAAGATTCTCGAGGGAACTCCTACAATGAGCAGTTCTTC.

The genes are TRBV27 and TRBJ2-5; D gene ambiguous. CDR1 and CDR2 from the germline V gene are MNHEY and SMNVEV (reference sequence). The CDR3 is 14 amino acids. Trimming shortened V by 6 bases and J by 0 bases, and 11 bases separated the two germline ends. The DNA of the CDR3 is TGTGCCAGCAGCCCCACGGAGTACCAAGAGACCCAGTACTTC. This sequence encodes CASSPTEYQETQYF.